These 25 T cell receptor beta chains were all obtained from the same sample, sequenced in a study of CD8+CD57+ T cells in acquired aplastic anemia. Using genomic DNA as the template, TCR beta VDJ and CDR3 profiling was carried out. TCRdb re-called the reads through MiXCR, storing one row per CDR3 protein. The sample gives 250,000 to 350,000 distinct CDR3 sequences, 45% to 70% of which show up once; 8% is in the top ten. The specimen was sorted CD4+, CD8+, or CD8+CD57+ T cells (not recorded which) from PBMCs. The source is a human donor with severe aplastic anemia or a healthy control (not recorded which).

This chain connects TRBV19 to TRBJ2-7, with 7 bases that match TRBD2. The V segment lost 5 bases and the J segment 5 bases; nucleotides outside the gene matches: 9. Germline CDR1 reads LNHDA; CDR2 reads SQIVND (reference sequence). The CDR3 has 14 residues. The CDR3 loop reads CASSGGGRTHEQYF. CDR3 coding DNA: TGTGCCAGTAGTGGGGGGGGGAGAACCCACGAGCAGTACTTC.

The sample holds many counts of this clonotype. CDR3 protein: CATSDAGAESTDTQYF. The CDR3 bases are TGTGCCACCAGTGATGCGGGCGCGGAAAGCACAGATACGCAGTATTTT. The chain has TRBV24-1 and TRBJ2-3; tentatively, D is TRBD2 (5 bases). Germline CDR1 KGHDR, CDR2 SFDVKD. The CDR3 has 16 amino acids. Trimming cost V 3 bases and J 0 bases, with 12 bases left between them.

V and J are TRBV2 and TRBJ1-6; 8 positions agree with TRBD1. Unmatched junction bases numbered 9, after V lost 7 bases and J lost 10 bases. Germline-derived CDR1 and CDR2 are SNHLY and FYNNEI. The CDR3 is made up of 14 amino acids. The CDR3 nucleotides read TGTGCCAGCACCACCCAGGGGGCAGGGTCACCCCTCCACTTT. Encoded protein: CASTTQGAGSPLHF. The whole variable domain, remainder taken from reference TRBV2 and TRBJ1-6, is EPEVTQTPSHQVTQMGQEVILRCVPISNHLYFYWYRQILGQKVEFLVSFYNNEISEKSEIFDDQFSVERPDGSNFTLKIRSTKLEDSAMYFCASTTQGAGSPLHFGNGTRLTVT.

This clonotype was seen repeatedly, ten times or more. V and J are TRBV19 and TRBJ2-3, with D hard to call. Per the germline V gene, CDR1 is LNHDA and CDR2 is SQIVND (reference sequence). The CDR3 extends over 15 amino acids. Trimming took 1 base from V and 1 from J, leaving 9 bases between them. The CDR3 loop reads CASSIGQPRTDTQYF. DNA for the CDR3: TGTGCCAGTAGTATAGGACAACCGCGCACAGATACGCAGTATTTT.

This chain joins TRBV10-3 and TRBJ1-2; perhaps TRBD1 as D (6 bases). The CDR3 is 13 amino acids. The V end was cut by 4 bases, the J end by 7 bases, with 13 bases between. From germline, CDR1 is ENHRY and CDR2 SYGVKD. This CDR3 is CAISGGGLGGYTF. Written as DNA, the CDR3 is TGTGCCATCAGTGGCGGGGGGCTCGGTGGCTACACCTTC.

This clonotype was detected only once. This may arise from a read error, as a much more abundant clone is one base away. CDR3 sequence (DNA): TGTGCCAGCAGCCCCGGACAGGTCTCGGGAGATACGCAGTATTTT. Its protein is CASSPGQVSGDTQYF. The chain links TRBV9 to TRBJ2-3; 7 bases are a match to TRBD1. This CDR3 comprises 15 residues. With V trimmed by 4 bases and J by 5 bases, 10 bases remained unmatched. From germline, CDR1 is SGDLS and CDR2 YYNGEE.

V and J are TRBV7-9 and TRBJ1-1, with 7 positions matching TRBD1. The germline V gene encodes CDR1 SEHNR and CDR2 FQNEAQ (reference sequence). This CDR3 is 14 amino acids long. Trimming took 5 bases from V and 3 from J; bases not matched to a gene: 6. CDR3 region: CASSPNDRDTEAFF. Written as DNA, the CDR3 is TGTGCCAGCAGCCCGAACGACAGGGACACTGAAGCTTTCTTT.

This clonotype appeared a few times. The chain combines TRBV10-3 with TRBJ2-5; TRBD2 matches at 9 bases. The CDR3 loop spans 16 amino acids. J was trimmed by 3 bases and V by 0 bases; bases with no gene match: 5. Germline V gene data show CDR1 as ENHRY and CDR2 as SYGVKD. Written as DNA, the CDR3 is TGTGCCATCAGTGAGTCGGGACTAGCCCCGAAAGAGACCCAGTACTTC. This gives the protein CAISESGLAPKETQYF.

To note about this clonotype: The CDR3 does not end in the conserved phenylalanine or tryptophan, so this is likely a read error. V and J are TRBV20-1 and TRBJ2-5, with a possible D match to TRBD2 (5 bases). Trimming shortened V by 5 bases and J by 5 bases, and 18 bases separated the two germline ends. The length of the CDR3 is 14 residues. Germline-derived CDR1 and CDR2 are DFQATT and SNEGSKA (reference sequence). CDR3 DNA: TGCAGTGCTGCCCCGGGAAAAGGGTTGGAGACCCAGTACTCC. As protein: CSAAPGKGLETQYS.

This sequence joins TRBV7-9 and TRBJ2-7; D may be TRBD1 (7 bases). Germline V gene lookup returns CDR1 SEHNR and CDR2 FQNEAQ (reference sequence). Trimming cost V 3 bases and J 6 bases, with 21 bases left between them. The CDR3 is 16 amino acids. The CDR3: CASSFPPQGGLGEQYF. CDR3 nucleotides: TGTGCCAGCAGCTTCCCCCCGCAGGGGGGACTGGGCGAGCAGTACTTC.

This clonotype was seen more than once but under ten times. V is TRBV30 and J is TRBJ1-5; the match to TRBD1 covers 7 bases. Germline-derived CDR1 and CDR2 are GTSNPN and SVGIG (reference sequence). This CDR3 spans 13 amino acids. J lost 7 bases, V lost 2 bases, and 5 bases had no gene match. In nucleotides, the CDR3 is TGTGCCTGGAGTAACAGGGGAGGCCAGCCCCAGCATTTT. It encodes CAWSNRGGQPQHF.

The V gene is TRBV10-1, the J gene TRBJ2-1; TRBD2 matches 9 bases. With 3 bases clipped from V and 6 bases from J, the junction kept 12 bases outside the gene matches. CDR1 WNHNN and CDR2 SYGVQD come from the germline V gene (reference sequence). The CDR3 spans 17 residues. The CDR3 DNA reads as TGCGCCAGCAGTGACCCCAAACGCGGGAGGGCCTTCAATGAGCAGTTCTTC. Translated: CASSDPKRGRAFNEQFF.

This clonotype is a singleton in its sample. The chain's CDR3 is CASETSDTQYF. CDR3 sequence (DNA): TGTGCTAGTGAAACTTCAGATACGCAGTATTTT. The chain recombines TRBV12-5 with TRBJ2-3; the D is unclear. The CDR3 totals 11 residues. The ends were cut back, 7 bases at V and 4 bases at J, with 6 bases in the middle. Germline lookup yields CDR1 LGHNT and CDR2 FRNRAP.

This clonotype was picked up many times. The rearrangement links TRBV7-2 to TRBJ2-3, with D possibly being TRBD2 (6 bases). V dropped 6 bases and J dropped 4 bases, with 23 bases sitting between them. This CDR3 is built from 17 residues. From germline, CDR1 is SGHTA and CDR2 FQGNSA. CDR3 nucleotides: TGTGCCAGCAGTCCTAGAGGGATGGCTAGCGAGGCAGATACGCAGTATTTT. Translating gives CASSPRGMASEADTQYF.

This clonotype has a count of ten or more. This chain connects TRBV6-5 to TRBJ2-7; 7 bases agree with TRBD1. The length of the CDR3 is 14 residues. CDR1 is MNHEY, CDR2 SVGAGI, per germline. The V segment lost 4 bases and the J segment 6 bases; nucleotides outside the gene matches: 9. CDR3 nucleotide sequence: TGTGCCAGCAGTTTGACAGGGCCAGAGCGCGAGCAGTACTTC. Its translation: CASSLTGPEREQYF.

This clonotype occurred many times. CDR3 sequence (DNA): TGTGCCAGCTCACCGATGGGACGGACAGACTACGAGCAGTACTTC. Its protein product is CASSPMGRTDYEQYF. The V gene is TRBV18, the J gene TRBJ2-7, with D perhaps TRBD1 (6 bases). Germline assignment: CDR1 KGHSH and CDR2 LQKENI. The CDR3 covers 15 residues. The ends were cut back, 3 bases at V and 3 bases at J, with 15 bases in the middle.

Turning to this clonotype: One junction end disagrees with the germline gene, perhaps due to a read error. The V and J genes are TRBV12-3 or TRBV12-4 and TRBJ2-2; 7 nucleotides align to TRBD1. This CDR3 is built from 16 residues. CDR3 DNA sequence: TGTGCCAGCAGTTTGGGTGACAGGGTTGACACCGGGGAGCCGTTTTTT. Its protein is CASSLGDRVDTGEPFF.

The chain carries TRBV29-1 and TRBJ1-2; no clear D gene. Germline loops: CDR1 SQVTM, CDR2 ANQGSEA. Trimming removed 7 bases from V and 3 bases from J, with 18 bases in between. The CDR3 consists of 14 residues. The CDR3 here is CSAKAPGKDYGYTF. In nucleotides, the CDR3 is TGCAGCGCAAAAGCCCCCGGGAAGGACTATGGCTACACCTTC.

This clonotype was observed a few times. The V call is TRBV6-4, the J call TRBJ2-3, with 9 positions matching TRBD1. Germline V gene data show CDR1 as MRHNA and CDR2 as SNTAGT. Losses at the gene ends were 8 bases for V and 4 bases for J; bases not matched to a gene: 10. The CDR3 runs 15 residues. The CDR3 DNA sequence: TGTGCCAGCTCGCCCGACAGGGGGGGTTCAGATACGCAGTATTTT. Residues: CASSPDRGGSDTQYF.

On this clonotype: This clone may be a read error of a much larger clone one base away. The chain recombines TRBV3-1 with TRBJ1-1; D is unclear. Per the germline V gene, CDR1 is LGHDT and CDR2 is YNNKEL (reference sequence). The CDR3 totals 14 residues. Here the CDR3 reads CASSQTTVNTEVFF. CDR3 coding DNA: TGTGCCAGCAGCCAAACAACAGTGAACACTGAAGTTTTCTTT.

This clonotype was picked up a small number of times. The chain recombines TRBV24-1 with TRBJ1-4; 8 nucleotides line up with TRBD1. The germline V gene has CDR1 KGHDR and CDR2 SFDVKD. V gave up 4 bases and J gave up 6 bases; unmatched junction bases: 15. The CDR3 is 18 amino acids. The CDR3 DNA sequence: TGTGCCACCAGTGACCGTCGGGCAGGGGGCGCGGCTGATGAAAAACTGTTTTTT. Translation gives CATSDRRAGGAADEKLFF.

This clonotype was observed a few times. This rearrangement joins TRBV9 to TRBJ1-6, with TRBD1 as a possible D gene (6 bases). Germline CDR1 reads SGDLS; CDR2 reads YYNGEE. The CDR3 totals 12 residues. Deletions cut 6 bases from V and 9 bases from J, with 10 bases between. The CDR3 nucleotides read TGTGCCAGCAACTCAGGGGTTTCACCCCTCCACTTT. It is translated as CASNSGVSPLHF.

Turning to this clonotype: This may arise from a read error, as a much more abundant clone is one base away. The DNA of the CDR3 is TGTGCCAGCAGCTTAGGTCGTCGACTAGCGGGGGAATCTGCTGAGCGGTACTTC. It specifies CASSLGRRLAGESAERYF. The rearrangement joins TRBV7-2 to TRBJ2-7, with 12 positions matching TRBD2. Germline CDR1 reads SGHTA; CDR2 reads FQGNSA. The CDR3 loop spans 18 amino acids. Combining the CDR3 with reference TRBV7-2 and TRBJ2-7 gives the whole variable domain GAGVSQSPSNKVTEKGKDVELRCDPISGHTALYWYRQSLGQGLEFLIYFQGNSAPDKSGLPSDRFSAERTGGSVSTLTIQRTQQEDSAVYLCASSLGRRLAGESAERYFGPGTRLTVT.

As for this clonotype: The junction departs from the called germline gene at one end, perhaps through a read error. The rearrangement links TRBV6-5 to TRBJ2-2; D may be TRBD1 or TRBD2 (5 bases each). This CDR3 has 11 residues. Looked up from germline, CDR1 is MNHEY and CDR2 is SVGAGI. CDR3 residues: CASSYSGGLFF. CDR3 nucleotides: TGTGCCAGCAGTTACTCTGGGGGGCTGTTTTTT.

This clonotype has a count of ten or more. CDR3 sequence: CASSLEPGLAVYEQYF. The DNA for the CDR3 is TGTGCCAGCAGCTTAGAACCGGGACTAGCGGTCTACGAGCAGTACTTC. V is TRBV7-9 and J is TRBJ2-7; 11 nucleotides match TRBD2. The CDR3 has 16 amino acids. In germline, CDR1 is SEHNR, CDR2 FQNEAQ (reference sequence). The V gene end was trimmed by 1 base and the J gene end by 3 bases; junction bases not matched to a gene: 5.